Listed here are 31 T cell receptor beta chains from one sample, sequenced in a study of T-cell memory formation after mild COVID-19. A single record per CDR3 protein comes from TCRdb applying MiXCR to the 5' RACE reads. The repertoire holds fewer than 700,000 distinct CDR3 sequences, about a sixth seen once, with approximately 12% in the top ten. The specimen sequenced was PBMCs or a T cell subset sorted from them (not recorded which). The receptors come from an adult woman who had mild COVID-19 (a few samples of this study predate the infection). Cell type and time point are not known.

This clonotype was seen a few times. V is TRBV6-6 and J is TRBJ1-3; D is perhaps TRBD1 (6 bases). The V gene lost 0 bases and the J gene lost 2 bases, with 23 bases spanning the gap. The CDR3 length is 20 residues. From germline, CDR1 is MNHNY and CDR2 SVGAGI (reference sequence). The CDR3 nucleotides read TGTGCCAGCAGTTACTCGATAGAAGGGACAACTGGTGGTGCTGGAAACACCATATATTTT. Translation gives CASSYSIEGTTGGAGNTIYF.

V is TRBV20-1 and J is TRBJ1-4; TRBD1 matches at 7 bases. CDR1 and CDR2 from the germline V gene are DFQATT and SNEGSKA (reference sequence). With 5 bases clipped from V and 4 bases from J, the junction kept 10 bases outside the gene matches. The CDR3 is 15 amino acids. As DNA, the CDR3 is TGCAGTGCTGAGCGGACAGGCTGGGATAATGAAAAACTGTTTTTT. Its translation: CSAERTGWDNEKLFF.

The chain uses TRBV6-2 or TRBV6-3 and TRBJ2-1, with D possibly matching TRBD2 (6 bases). CDR1 and CDR2 (germline): MNHEY, SVGEGT. The CDR3 is made up of 15 amino acids. The V and J ends lost 1 base and 0 bases respectively, with 7 bases between them. The CDR3 DNA follows: TGTGCCAGCAGTTACTTGCGGGGCTCCTACAATGAGCAGTTCTTC. This codes for CASSYLRGSYNEQFF.

The chain joins TRBV12-3 or TRBV12-4 to TRBJ1-1, with unresolved D. Trimming left V 7 bases short and J 3 bases short, with 15 bases between. This CDR3 is 14 amino acids long. In nucleotides, the CDR3 is TGTGCCAGCACCCCCGTAAGGGTTGACACTGAAGCTTTCTTT. Its protein product is CASTPVRVDTEAFF.

The chain uses TRBV4-1 and TRBJ2-3, with D hard to call. V was pared by 3 bases and J by 3 bases, with 16 bases between. CDR1 is MGHRA and CDR2 is YSYEKL in the germline V gene. The CDR3 sequence is 16 residues long. Here the CDR3 DNA reads TGCGCCAGCAGCCATGGCCTAGGACCTAATACAGATACGCAGTATTTT. Protein: CASSHGLGPNTDTQYF.

For the CDR3, the DNA is TGTGCCAGCAGCCCGGACAGGGTAACGTCCTACGAGCAGTACTTC. Translating it yields CASSPDRVTSYEQYF. The chain carries TRBV7-6 and TRBJ2-7; 8 bases fit TRBD1. J was trimmed by 1 base and V by 5 bases; bases with no gene match: 7. The length of the CDR3 is 15 residues. Germline V gives CDR1 SGHVS, CDR2 FNYEAQ.

This clonotype has more than one count but fewer than ten. The J gene is TRBJ1-1, the V gene TRBV5-1; 8 nucleotides align to TRBD1. The V and J ends lost 5 bases and 0 bases, in that order; junction bases with no gene match: 9. CDR1 and CDR2 (germline): SGHRS, YFSETQ. The CDR3 spans 16 residues. The CDR3 DNA reads as TGCGCCAGCAGGACCGGACAGGGCTCGATGAACACTGAAGCTTTCTTT. Protein product: CASRTGQGSMNTEAFF. The whole variable domain, filled in from reference TRBV5-1 and TRBJ1-1, reads KAGVTQTPRYLIKTRGQQVTLSCSPISGHRSVSWYQQTPGQGLQFLFEYFSETQRNKGNFPGRFSGRQFSNSRSEMNVSTLELGDSALYLCASRTGQGSMNTEAFFGQGTRLTVV.

This clonotype has more than one count but fewer than ten. The chain combines TRBV12-3 or TRBV12-4 with TRBJ2-3; perhaps TRBD2 as D (6 bases). The CDR3 sequence is 15 residues long. Between the trimmed V and J ends, which lost 2 bases and 5 bases, there was a span of 14 bases. CDR3 sequence: CASSLSSAMKDTQYF. The CDR3 DNA follows: TGTGCCAGCAGTTTATCTAGCGCGATGAAAGATACGCAGTATTTT.

The CDR3 DNA sequence: TGTGCCAGCAGCTTAGAGGGACTATGGATACGCCTCGACAATGAGCAGTTCTTC. Amino acids: CASSLEGLWIRLDNEQFF. The rearrangement uses TRBV7-2 and TRBJ2-1, with TRBD2 identical over 7 bases. The J segment lost 5 bases and the V segment lost 1 base, leaving 14 bases of the junction unmatched. CDR1 and CDR2 (germline): SGHTA, FQGNSA. The CDR3 extends over 18 amino acids. The variable domain in full, with the rest retrieved from reference TRBV7-2 and TRBJ2-1, is GAGVSQSPSNKVTEKGKDVELRCDPISGHTALYWYRQSLGQGLEFLIYFQGNSAPDKSGLPSDRFSAERTGGSVSTLTIQRTQQEDSAVYLCASSLEGLWIRLDNEQFFGPGTRLTVL.

J is TRBJ1-1 and V is TRBV5-1; D not certain. The CDR3 runs to 15 residues. The V gene's germline CDR1 is SGHRS and CDR2 YFSETQ. Trimming removed 1 base at V and 0 bases at J, with 10 bases between. CDR3 sequence reads: CASSLNMDMNTEAFF. In DNA, the CDR3 is TGCGCCAGCAGCTTGAACATGGATATGAACACTGAAGCTTTCTTT. Supplemented by reference TRBV5-1 and TRBJ1-1, the full variable domain reads KAGVTQTPRYLIKTRGQQVTLSCSPISGHRSVSWYQQTPGQGLQFLFEYFSETQRNKGNFPGRFSGRQFSNSRSEMNVSTLELGDSALYLCASSLNMDMNTEAFFGQGTRLTVV.

V gene TRBV12-3 or TRBV12-4 combines with J gene TRBJ1-1; D unclear. Trimming cost V 7 bases and J 4 bases, with 16 bases left between them. There are 14 residues in the CDR3. CDR3 DNA: TGTGCCAGCATCATCCCCGGACGGACCACTGAAGCTTTCTTT. It specifies CASIIPGRTTEAFF.

This clonotype was observed a few times. The chain recombines TRBV20-1 with TRBJ2-5, with D perhaps TRBD1 (6 bases). The CDR3 runs 13 residues. Germline V gene data show CDR1 as DFQATT and CDR2 as SNEGSKA (reference sequence). The germline V and J ends were trimmed by 3 bases and 2 bases, with 10 bases remaining between them. The chain's CDR3 is CSARGAPQETQYF. For the CDR3, the DNA is TGCAGTGCTAGGGGGGCCCCGCAAGAGACCCAGTACTTC.

The V and J genes are TRBV2 and TRBJ2-1; 10 bases align to TRBD1. V was clipped by 7 bases and J by 7 bases; unmatched bases: 7. The CDR3 loop spans 14 amino acids. Per the germline V gene, CDR1 is SNHLY and CDR2 is FYNNEI. CDR3 residues: CASKRTGGGNEQFF. The CDR3, as DNA: TGTGCCAGCAAAAGGACAGGGGGTGGGAATGAGCAGTTCTTC. Combining the CDR3 with reference TRBV2 and TRBJ2-1 gives the whole variable domain EPEVTQTPSHQVTQMGQEVILRCVPISNHLYFYWYRQILGQKVEFLVSFYNNEISEKSEIFDDQFSVERPDGSNFTLKIRSTKLEDSAMYFCASKRTGGGNEQFFGPGTRLTVL.

This chain links TRBV3-1 with TRBJ2-5; 13 nucleotides match TRBD2. The CDR3 sequence is 17 residues long. Losses at the gene ends were 2 bases for V and 4 bases for J; bases not matched to a gene: 7. CDR1 and CDR2 (germline): LGHDT, YNNKEL (reference sequence). The CDR3 region is CASSQNGLAGAGETQYF. The CDR3 nucleotides are TGTGCCAGCAGCCAAAACGGACTAGCGGGGGCCGGAGAGACCCAGTACTTC.

The chain is built from TRBV7-6 and TRBJ2-3, with D hard to call. CDR1 is SGHVS, CDR2 FNYEAQ, per germline. The CDR3 is 12 amino acids. The ends were cut back, 3 bases at V and 6 bases at J, with 7 bases in the middle. For the CDR3, the DNA is TGTGCCAGCAGCTTCTGGCGGGATACGCAGTATTTT. Protein: CASSFWRDTQYF.

The table lists this clonotype with a few counts. V is TRBV6-2 or TRBV6-3 and J is TRBJ2-7, with D uncertain. This CDR3 is built from 15 residues. With 0 bases removed from V and 4 bases from J, the gap between germline ends came to 13 bases. The V gene's germline CDR1 is MNHEY and CDR2 SVGEGT. CDR3 in amino acids: CASSYSSAAPYEQYF. Written as DNA, the CDR3 is TGTGCCAGCAGTTACTCGTCGGCGGCTCCGTACGAGCAGTACTTC.

The chain joins TRBV7-2 to TRBJ2-5; 8 nucleotides agree with TRBD1. This CDR3 comprises 15 residues. Germline V CDR1 and CDR2: SGHTA, FQGNSA. V lost 5 bases to trimming and J lost 4 bases; unmatched junction nucleotides: 9. The CDR3 nucleotides read TGTGCCAGCAGCCCCAGACAGGGGTCACGAGAGACCCAGTACTTC. It yields the protein CASSPRQGSRETQYF.

The chain combines TRBV11-2 with TRBJ2-1, with D maybe TRBD1 (9 bases). V shed 5 bases and J shed 4 bases, with 21 bases lying between them. Germline V gene lookup returns CDR1 SGHAT and CDR2 FQNNGV. The CDR3 has 17 amino acids. The CDR3 sequence is CASSRDRVTGGYNEQFF. The DNA for the CDR3 is TGTGCCAGCAGCCGGGACAGGGTAACGGGGGGGTACAATGAGCAGTTCTTC.

V is TRBV5-4 and J is TRBJ1-2; D perhaps matches TRBD1 (6 bases). CDR3 length: 13 amino acids. With 2 bases removed from V and 5 bases from J, the gap between germline ends came to 10 bases. CDR1 is SGHNT, CDR2 YYREEE, per germline (reference sequence). The CDR3 DNA reads as TGTGCCAGCAGCTTACGACAGGTATATGGCTACACCTTC. Its translation is CASSLRQVYGYTF.

The gene calls are TRBV5-1 and TRBJ2-1; 8 bases are a match to TRBD2. V lost 1 base to trimming and J lost 6 bases; unmatched junction nucleotides: 9. Per the germline V gene, CDR1 is SGHRS and CDR2 is YFSETQ. This CDR3 contains 16 residues. CDR3: CASSLSPGTRTNEQFF. Written as DNA, the CDR3 is TGCGCCAGCAGCTTGTCACCCGGGACTAGGACCAATGAGCAGTTCTTC.

This clonotype has more than one count but fewer than ten. The chain couples TRBV29-1 to TRBJ2-5; 7 positions agree with TRBD1. Trimming at V came to 7 bases and at J to 2 bases, leaving 4 bases not matched to a gene. The CDR3 totals 12 residues. The germline V gene has CDR1 SQVTM and CDR2 ANQGSEA. CDR3 sequence (DNA): TGCAGCGGCGTGGGACAGCAAGAGACCCAGTACTTC. Protein sequence: CSGVGQQETQYF.

This sequence joins TRBV5-1 and TRBJ1-3; D is perhaps TRBD1 (6 bases). Trimming pared 3 bases from V and 2 bases from J, leaving 12 bases between. This CDR3 contains 15 residues. Germline V CDR1 and CDR2: SGHRS, YFSETQ. The CDR3 protein is CASSYQTGTGNTIYF. CDR3 nucleotides: TGCGCCAGCAGCTACCAAACAGGGACTGGAAACACCATATATTTT. The full variable domain, completed using reference TRBV5-1 and TRBJ1-3, is KAGVTQTPRYLIKTRGQQVTLSCSPISGHRSVSWYQQTPGQGLQFLFEYFSETQRNKGNFPGRFSGRQFSNSRSEMNVSTLELGDSALYLCASSYQTGTGNTIYFGEGSWLTVV.

The rearrangement joins TRBV3-1 to TRBJ2-6; D call uncertain. The ends were cut back, 1 base at V and 4 bases at J, with 5 bases in the middle. Germline values: CDR1 LGHDT, CDR2 YNNKEL (reference sequence). The CDR3 loop spans 14 amino acids. The CDR3 bases are TGTGCCAGCAGCCAAGTAACCGGGGCCAACGTCCTGACTTTC. It specifies CASSQVTGANVLTF.

This clonotype was seen a handful of times. J is TRBJ2-1 and V is TRBV12-3 or TRBV12-4, with 9 nucleotides matching TRBD2. V gave up 3 bases and J gave up 6 bases; unmatched junction bases: 6. The CDR3 totals 15 residues. This CDR3 reads CASSLRGGVGNEQFF. CDR3 nucleotides: TGTGCCAGCAGTTTGCGGGGGGGCGTGGGCAATGAGCAGTTCTTC.

The sample holds a few counts of this clonotype. The chain employs TRBV5-1 and TRBJ2-3; D may match TRBD1 or TRBD2 (5 bases each). This CDR3 region has 14 residues. The V end lost 6 bases, the J end lost 1 base, and 12 bases lay between the germline ends. Germline CDR1 SGHRS, CDR2 YFSETQ. CDR3 sequence: CASNMGVGTDTQYF. The CDR3 region has the DNA TGCGCCAGCAATATGGGGGTAGGCACAGATACGCAGTATTTT.

This clonotype has only a few counts. V usage is TRBV20-1 and J usage is TRBJ1-1; the D is unclear. Germline V gene data show CDR1 as DFQATT and CDR2 as SNEGSKA (reference sequence). V was cut by 6 bases and J by 1 base, with 18 bases left in between. The CDR3 length is 15 residues. In DNA form, the CDR3 reads TGCAGTGCAACAATCCCGGGATGGGAGAACACTGAAGCTTTCTTT. The encoded protein is CSATIPGWENTEAFF.

The V and J genes are TRBV7-9 and TRBJ1-6; 7 positions agree with TRBD1. Germline V CDR1 and CDR2: SEHNR, FQNEAQ (reference sequence). The CDR3 length is 15 residues. The junction had 5 bases not matched to a gene; V was cut back by 5 bases and J by 4 bases. The CDR3 DNA sequence: TGTGCCAGCAGCCTCTCGGGACAGTATAATTCACCCCTCCACTTT. This gives the protein CASSLSGQYNSPLHF.

This clonotype was detected only a few times. The chain couples TRBV21-1 to TRBJ1-2; the table's D call, TRBD1, was not checked against the DNA. TRBV21-1 is noted as a pseudogene. This CDR3 is built from 18 residues. CDR3 loop: CASSAPRTRTGCGDGYTF. In DNA form, the CDR3 reads TGTGCCAGCAGCGCCCCCAGAACCCGGACAGGGTGCGGCGATGGCTACACCTTC.

In this sample, this clonotype turned up a few times. The chain links TRBV18 to TRBJ2-3; D is tentatively TRBD1 or TRBD2 (5 bases each). Germline lookup yields CDR1 KGHSH and CDR2 LQKENI. V dropped 6 bases and J dropped 2 bases, with 15 bases sitting between them. This CDR3 region has 15 residues. CDR3 sequence reads: CASSPTPGTTDTQYF. CDR3 bases: TGTGCCAGCTCGCCTACACCGGGGACCACAGATACGCAGTATTTT.

The rearrangement links TRBV30 to TRBJ2-1; D tentatively fits TRBD1 or TRBD2 (5 bases each). Trimming took 8 bases from V and 1 from J, leaving 12 bases between them. The CDR3 has 13 residues. CDR1 and CDR2 (germline): GTSNPN, SVGIG (reference sequence). The CDR3 loop is CAGTLPSYNEQFF. CDR3 bases: TGTGCCGGGACCCTCCCATCCTACAATGAGCAGTTCTTC.

This clonotype was recorded at least ten times. V usage is TRBV14 and J usage is TRBJ1-2; 7 nucleotides agree with TRBD1. The junction had 5 bases not matched to a gene; V was cut back by 5 bases and J by 5 bases. Germline CDR1 and CDR2: SGHDN and FVKESK. The CDR3 contains 13 residues. The CDR3 loop reads CASSEGTAYGYTF. CDR3 sequence (DNA): TGTGCCAGCAGCGAAGGGACAGCGTATGGCTACACCTTC.